This TCR beta chain was captured by sequencing in a study of glioma-infiltrating T cells. Across the study: WHO grade II oligodendrogliomas or astrocytomas, plus non-recurrent WHO grade IV glioblastomas, were sampled. Study-level findings and limits: Tissue and blood shared very few CDR3 sequences. Signature shared blood CDR3 motifs were enriched in low-divergence and depleted in high-divergence patients.

This clonotype was counted a single time. The target antigen is unknown. Amplification of TCR alpha and beta CDR3 regions from RNA used iRepertoire nested multiplex PCR. In TCRdb, the multiplex PCR reads were re-called with MiXCR into one record per CDR3 protein. The sample lists about 400,000 distinct CDR3 sequences; 35% to 45% were seen once. Material: glioma tissue, nonneoplastic brain tissue, or PBMCs (not recorded which). The TCR originated in a human donor with low-grade glioma or glioblastoma, undergoing nonglioma brain surgery, or in good health (not recorded which).

The CDR3 reads CASSPHAYGGYNEQFF. CDR3 DNA: TGTGCCAGCAGCCCCCATGCATATGGCGGGTACAATGAGCAGTTCTTC. This chain connects TRBV7-3 to TRBJ2-1; possible D gene TRBD2, 5 bases. Trimming left V 5 bases short and J 4 bases short, with 18 bases between. The germline V gene encodes CDR1 SGHTA and CDR2 FQGTGA. CDR3 length equals 16 residues. Filled out from reference TRBV7-3 and TRBJ2-1, the complete variable domain reads GAGVSQTPSNKVTEKGKYVELRCDPISGHTALYWYRQSLGQGPEFLIYFQGTGAADDSGLPNDRFFAVRPEGSVSTLKIQRTERGDSAVYLCASSPHAYGGYNEQFFGPGTRLTVL.